Sequencing of this TCR beta chain was carried out in a study of cytomegalovirus exposure and HLA in healthy donors. General study points: Cytomegalovirus-associated TCR beta chains were listed, numbering some 170.

As to this clone: Its specificity is not known.

J gave up 0 bases and V 1 base, and 4 bases lay outside the gene matches. The CDR3 length is 15 residues. Per germline, CDR1 SGDLS and CDR2 YYNGEE. This table comes from immunoSEQ multiplex PCR, and its TCRdb copy is limited to in-frame clones, with some not included. Here the sample spans around 150,000 clones, around nine tenths being singletons. The V and J genes are TRBV9 and TRBJ2-7; TRBD1 matches 7 bases. This receptor was obtained from a woman in her late teens or twenties in good health and CMV-seronegative. The sequencing sample was made of PBMCs. For the CDR3, the DNA is TGTGCCAGCAGCGTACGGGACAGACCCTCCTACGAGCAGTACTTC. It codes for CASSVRDRPSYEQYF. Filled out from reference TRBV9 and TRBJ2-7, the complete variable domain reads DSGVTQTPKHLITATGQRVTLRCSPRSGDLSVYWYQQSLDQGLQFLIQYYNGEERAKGNILERFSAQQFPDLHSELNLSSLELGDSALYFCASSVRDRPSYEQYFGPGTRLTVT.